Listed below are T cell receptor beta chains from one sample, sequenced in a study of OX40 agonist ivuxolimab in advanced cancers. The protocol was immunoSEQ multiplex PCR, while the TCRdb copy is restricted to in-frame clones and leaves out a portion. The table has 75,000 to 95,000 clones, around 86% seen once. The sequenced sample was CD4+ or CD8+ T cells sorted from blood, obtained in a trial of the OX40 agonist ivuxolimab. These receptors came from an adult with an advanced solid tumor such as melanoma, head and neck, liver or kidney cancer. The CDR3 runs from the conserved cysteine through the conserved F or W. D genes are given only for firm matches. Clone size is not always given. Where it is, it says once, few, many or a class for expanded clones.

12,.,TRBJ1-2,TRBV28,TRBD1,TGTGCCTCAGGGGGGATTAGTTATGGCTACACCTTC,CASGGISYGYTF
14,.,TRBJ2-7,TRBV25-1,.,TGTGCCAGCAGTGCCCCGGACATAAAGCGCGAGCAGTACTTC,CASSAPDIKREQYF
15,.,TRBJ2-1,TRBV7-3,TRBD2,TGTGCCAGCAGTCGGGGACTAGCGGGGGTCGGCGAGCAGTTCTTC,CASSRGLAGVGEQFF
12,.,TRBJ1-2,TRBV6-1,.,TGTGCCAGCAGTGACGTCAGTTTTGGCTACACCTTC,CASSDVSFGYTF
12,few,TRBJ2-3,TRBV29-1,TRBD1,TGCAGCTCAAAGGGGGCGGTTGGTACGCAGTATTTT,CSSKGAVGTQYF
11,.,TRBJ1-6,TRBV30,.,TGTGCCTGGAGTTTCAATTCACCCCTCCACTTT,CAWSFNSPLHF
16,.,TRBJ2-1,TRBV9,.,TGTGCCAGCAGCGTAGAAGGATTAGCCACCTACAATGAGCAGTTCTTC,CASSVEGLATYNEQFF
13,once,TRBJ2-1,TRBV29-1,.,TGCAGCGTTGAAGGACAGGCAAAGGGAGAGCAGTTCTTC,CSVEGQAKGEQFF
14,once,TRBJ1-1,TRBV5-4,TRBD1,TGTGCCAGCAGCAAAGGGGGCGTGGACACTGAAGCTTTCTTT,CASSKGGVDTEAFF
14,few,TRBJ1-1,TRBV19,.,TGTGCCAGTAGTAGACACAGTTCCAACACTGAAGCTTTCTTT,CASSRHSSNTEAFF
12,.,TRBJ1-4,TRBV28,.,TGTGCCAGCCGCCAGGGGAATGAAAAACTGTTTTTT,CASRQGNEKLFF
15,.,TRBJ1-6,TRBV28,TRBD1,TGTGCCAGCAGTCTCCCCGGGACAGGGGTTCCACCCCTCCACTTT,CASSLPGTGVPPLHF
17,.,TRBJ1-3,TRBV5-5,.,TGTGCCAGCAGCCGCGCAGGGGCCGAGGAGGCTGGAAACACCATATATTTT,CASSRAGAEEAGNTIYF
13,.,TRBJ1-1,TRBV5-1,.,TGCGCCAGCAGCTTCACACAGAACACTGAAGCTTTCTTT,CASSFTQNTEAFF
17,few,TRBJ1-6,TRBV5-1,TRBD1,TGCGCCAGCAGCTTGGGGACAGGCACCCATTATAATTCACCCCTCCACTTT,CASSLGTGTHYNSPLHF
15,.,TRBJ2-3,TRBV14,.,TGTGCCAGCAGCCAAGGGAGGAGGCTGGGCCATACGCAGTATTTT,CASSQGRRLGHTQYF
14,.,TRBJ1-3,TRBV2,.,TGTGCCAGCAGCTGGCGGAGCTCTGGAAACACCATATATTTT,CASSWRSSGNTIYF
17,.,TRBJ2-1,TRBV18,.,TGTGCCAGCTCACCAAATCGGGGCGTCCGCTCCTACAATGAGCAGTTCTTC,CASSPNRGVRSYNEQFF
14,.,TRBJ2-3,TRBV5-1,.,TGCGCCAGCAGCCTACGGGGGTTCACAGATACGCAGTATTTT,CASSLRGFTDTQYF
11,.,TRBJ2-1,TRBV7-2,.,TGTGCCAGCAGCGCCAACAATGAGCAGTTCTTC,CASSANNEQFF
15,.,TRBJ1-3,TRBV2,TRBD1,TGTGCCAGCTCCCCTGACAGGGTTCAGGGAAACACCATATATTTT,CASSPDRVQGNTIYF
15,few,TRBJ1-1,TRBV19,.,TGTGCCAGTAGTATCGGTCCCAGAGTGAACACTGAAGCTTTCTTT,CASSIGPRVNTEAFF
14,.,TRBJ2-6,TRBV27,.,TGTGCCAGCAGTTTGGACGGAAGGGCCAACGTCCTGACTTTC,CASSLDGRANVLTF
14,.,TRBJ2-7,TRBV7-2,TRBD1,TGTGCCAGCAGCTCCGGACAGGGTCGTTACGAGCAGTACTTC,CASSSGQGRYEQYF
15,.,TRBJ2-3,TRBV5-1,.,TGCGCCAGCAGCGGCGGACGGAGGGGCACAGATACGCAGTATTTT,CASSGGRRGTDTQYF
16,.,TRBJ2-3,TRBV7-2,TRBD2,TGTGCCAGCAGCCCCTTTAGCGGGGGGAACACAGATACGCAGTATTTT,CASSPFSGGNTDTQYF
18,.,TRBJ2-6,TRBV27,.,TGTGCCAGCAGTTTAACGGGGGAGGCAGTCGCTGGGGCCAACGTCCTGACTTTC,CASSLTGEAVAGANVLTF
15,.,TRBJ2-1,TRBV28,.,TGTGCCAGCAGTTTAGACGGGGGGCCTCACAATGAGCAGTTCTTC,CASSLDGGPHNEQFF
17,few,TRBJ1-6,TRBV7-2,.,TGTGCCAGCAGCTTAGCGCGTCCGACAGTATCTAATTCACCCCTCCACTTT,CASSLARPTVSNSPLHF
15,.,TRBJ1-4,TRBV7-8,.,TGTGCCAGCAGCTCCGCCGGGACAAGAAATGAAAAACTGTTTTTT,CASSSAGTRNEKLFF
15,.,TRBJ2-2,TRBV27,TRBD1,TGTGCCAGCAGCTCGTGGGACAGGGACACCGGGGAGCTGTTTTTT,CASSSWDRDTGELFF
14,.,TRBJ2-1,TRBV25-1,.,TGTGCCAGCAGTGTCCCAAAGGGCATTACTGAGCAGTTCTTC,CASSVPKGITEQFF
15,.,TRBJ1-1,TRBV7-2,.,TGTGCCAGCAGCCCCCCCCGGGGGGTATACACTGAAGCTTTCTTT,CASSPPRGVYTEAFF
14,.,TRBJ2-3,TRBV5-1,.,TGCGCCAGCAGCTCCCTGACGGGCACAGATACGCAGTATTTT,CASSSLTGTDTQYF
14,.,TRBJ2-2,TRBV7-3,.,TGTGCCAGCAGGCCTGAACAGGGCGCCGGGGAGCTGTTTTTT,CASRPEQGAGELFF
18,.,TRBJ1-5,TRBV19,.,TGTGCCAGTAGTAGTAGAGGGTACGATTCGAGGAGCAATCAGCCCCAGCATTTT,CASSSRGYDSRSNQPQHF